This T cell receptor beta chain appears in the sequencing data of a study of blood T cell repertoires in COVID-19. At the level of the study: Sites in the United States, Italy and Spain provided acute and convalescent COVID-19 samples. In each case, the material was cDNA or gDNA derived from T cells, B-cell-depleted T cells, or PBMCs.

Authors' analysis steps: Researchers report that nucleated cell counts were estimated from reference gene primer amplification. Produced via immunoSEQ multiplex PCR; TCRdb's table is partial and in-frame only. The DNA gave D and trimming, while V, J and clone size come from that table. The table includes about 180,000 clones, approximately 85% detected once. The ends were cut back, 6 bases at V and 2 bases at J, with 19 bases in the middle. The germline V gene has CDR1 SGHRS and CDR2 YFSETQ. The CDR3 runs 16 residues. The receptor comes from a human donor with active or convalescent COVID-19. The donor label of this sample is uncertain. The rearrangement joins TRBV5-1 to TRBJ2-3, with D perhaps TRBD2 (6 bases). Sequencing was performed on peripheral blood. CDR3 sequence: CASTTWRDPHTDTQYF. The DNA of the CDR3 is TGCGCCAGCACCACTTGGAGGGATCCCCACACAGATACGCAGTATTTT.